The 3 T cell receptor beta chains reported below all come from one sample, sequenced in a study of blood T cell repertoires in COVID-19 (dated by TCRdb to the early 2020s). To prepare the library, the immunoSEQ multiplex PCR assay was applied. What TCRdb holds here is the immuneACCESS table cut down to in-frame rearrangements. Part of the clones is not present; checked against another copy, under half of the missing clones reflect an unresolved V gene, and the others are unexplained. This sample comprises around 150,000 clones, 75% to 90% of them detected only once. Of the sample, more than 2% is held by the ten largest clones. The sequencing input was peripheral blood. All receptors derive from an older man with acute or convalescent COVID-19.

This clone was seen a few times. The V gene is TRBV18, the J gene TRBJ2-3; D is ambiguous. There are 16 residues in the CDR3. Germline V gene lookup returns CDR1 KGHSH and CDR2 LQKENI. V lost 1 base and J lost 0, with 11 bases in between. The CDR3 sequence: CASSPRKQSSTDTQYF. The DNA of the CDR3 is TGTGCCAGCTCACCACGGAAACAGTCTAGCACAGATACGCAGTATTTT.

The V and J genes are TRBV11-3 and TRBJ2-3, with 9 bases lining up with TRBD2. This CDR3 has 15 residues. Germline trimming cut 5 bases from V and 6 bases from J; bases unmatched to any gene: 9. Germline V gene data show CDR1 as SGHNT and CDR2 as YENEEA. CDR3 sequence (DNA): TGTGCCAGCAGCCCCGGCGGGGGGGCCGTTGATACGCAGTATTTT. The encoded protein is CASSPGGGAVDTQYF.

This sequence joins TRBV29-1 and TRBJ1-1, with 10 nucleotides matching TRBD1. This CDR3 has 13 residues. Trimming at V came to 5 bases and at J to 3 bases, leaving 3 bases not matched to a gene. Germline values: CDR1 SQVTM, CDR2 ANQGSEA. The CDR3 reads CSVRTGGDTEAFF. CDR3 nucleotide sequence: TGCAGCGTTAGGACAGGGGGGGACACTGAAGCTTTCTTT.